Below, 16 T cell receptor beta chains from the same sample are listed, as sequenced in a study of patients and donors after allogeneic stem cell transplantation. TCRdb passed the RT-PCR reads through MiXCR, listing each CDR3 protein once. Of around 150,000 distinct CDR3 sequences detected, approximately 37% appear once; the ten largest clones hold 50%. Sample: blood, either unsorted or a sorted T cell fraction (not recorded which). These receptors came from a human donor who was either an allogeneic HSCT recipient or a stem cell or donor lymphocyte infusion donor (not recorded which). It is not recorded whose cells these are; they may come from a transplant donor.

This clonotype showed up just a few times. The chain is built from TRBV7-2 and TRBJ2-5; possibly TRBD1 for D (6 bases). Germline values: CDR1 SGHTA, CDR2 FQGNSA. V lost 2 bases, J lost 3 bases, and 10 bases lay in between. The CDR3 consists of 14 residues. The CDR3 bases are TGTGCCAGCAGCTTATTCGGGACAAAAGAGACCCAGTACTTC. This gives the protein CASSLFGTKETQYF. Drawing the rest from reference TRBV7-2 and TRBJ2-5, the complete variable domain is GAGVSQSPSNKVTEKGKDVELRCDPISGHTALYWYRQSLGQGLEFLIYFQGNSAPDKSGLPSDRFSAERTGGSVSTLTIQRTQQEDSAVYLCASSLFGTKETQYFGPGTRLLVL.

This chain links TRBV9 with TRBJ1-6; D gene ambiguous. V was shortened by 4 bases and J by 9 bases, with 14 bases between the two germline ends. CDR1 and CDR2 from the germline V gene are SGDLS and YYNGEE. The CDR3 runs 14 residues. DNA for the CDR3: TGTGCCAGCAGCCCCTTGGCAGGCGGTTCACCCCTCCACTTT. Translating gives CASSPLAGGSPLHF.

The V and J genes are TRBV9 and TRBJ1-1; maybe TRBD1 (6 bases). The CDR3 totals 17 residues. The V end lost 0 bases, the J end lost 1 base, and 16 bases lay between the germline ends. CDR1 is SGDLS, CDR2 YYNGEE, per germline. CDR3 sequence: CASSVGYRDGANTEAFF. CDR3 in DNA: TGTGCCAGCAGCGTAGGATACAGGGATGGGGCGAACACTGAAGCTTTCTTT.

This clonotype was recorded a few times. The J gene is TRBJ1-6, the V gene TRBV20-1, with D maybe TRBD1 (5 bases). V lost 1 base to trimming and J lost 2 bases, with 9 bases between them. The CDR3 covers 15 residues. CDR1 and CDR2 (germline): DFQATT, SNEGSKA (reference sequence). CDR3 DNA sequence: TGCAGTGCTAGAGGAGACAGACCCTATAATTCACCCCTCCACTTT. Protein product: CSARGDRPYNSPLHF.

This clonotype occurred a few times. CDR3 sequence reads: CASTALGGYEQYF. The CDR3 coding sequence is TGTGCCAGCACCGCCCTGGGGGGTTACGAGCAGTACTTC. The rearrangement uses TRBV25-1 and TRBJ2-7, with TRBD2 as a possible D gene (6 bases). The CDR3 runs to 13 residues. Per the germline V gene, CDR1 is MGHDK and CDR2 is SYGVNS. Trimming shortened V by 7 bases and J by 4 bases, and 14 bases separated the two germline ends.

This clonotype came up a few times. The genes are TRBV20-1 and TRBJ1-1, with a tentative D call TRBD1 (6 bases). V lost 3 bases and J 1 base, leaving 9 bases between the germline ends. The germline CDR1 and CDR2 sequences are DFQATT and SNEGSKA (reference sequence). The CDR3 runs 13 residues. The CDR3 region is CSASVGGNTEAFF. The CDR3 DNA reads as TGCAGTGCTAGTGTAGGGGGGAACACTGAAGCTTTCTTT.

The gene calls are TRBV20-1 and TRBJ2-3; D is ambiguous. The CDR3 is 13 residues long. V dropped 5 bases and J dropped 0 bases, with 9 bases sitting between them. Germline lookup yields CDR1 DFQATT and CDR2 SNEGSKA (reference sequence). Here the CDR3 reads CSASPQSTDTQYF. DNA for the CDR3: TGCAGTGCTTCCCCGCAAAGCACAGATACGCAGTATTTT.

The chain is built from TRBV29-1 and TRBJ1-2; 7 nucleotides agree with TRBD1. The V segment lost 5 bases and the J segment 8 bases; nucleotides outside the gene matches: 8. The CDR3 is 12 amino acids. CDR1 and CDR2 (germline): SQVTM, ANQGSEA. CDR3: CSVNALRGGYTF. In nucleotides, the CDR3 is TGCAGCGTTAATGCCCTCAGGGGGGGCTACACCTTC.

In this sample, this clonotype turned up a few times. Here the CDR3 reads CASSLATGTGNTIYF. CDR3 DNA sequence: TGTGCCAGCAGCTTAGCTACAGGGACGGGAAACACCATATATTTT. This chain uses TRBV7-8 with TRBJ1-3, with D tentatively TRBD1 (6 bases). The length of the CDR3 is 15 residues. The germline V gene has CDR1 SGHVS and CDR2 FQNEAQ. V shed 0 bases and J shed 4 bases, with 10 bases lying between them.

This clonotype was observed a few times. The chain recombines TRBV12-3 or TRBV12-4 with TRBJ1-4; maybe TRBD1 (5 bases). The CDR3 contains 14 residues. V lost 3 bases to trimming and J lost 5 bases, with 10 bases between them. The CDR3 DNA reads TGTGCCAGCAGTTTGGCGGGGCACAATGAAAAACTGTTTTTT. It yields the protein CASSLAGHNEKLFF.

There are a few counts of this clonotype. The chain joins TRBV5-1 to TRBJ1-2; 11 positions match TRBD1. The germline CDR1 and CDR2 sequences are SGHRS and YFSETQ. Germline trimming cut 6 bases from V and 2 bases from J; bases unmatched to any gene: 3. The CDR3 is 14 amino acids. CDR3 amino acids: CASTRDRGNYGYTF. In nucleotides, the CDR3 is TGCGCCAGCACCCGGGACAGGGGGAACTATGGCTACACCTTC.

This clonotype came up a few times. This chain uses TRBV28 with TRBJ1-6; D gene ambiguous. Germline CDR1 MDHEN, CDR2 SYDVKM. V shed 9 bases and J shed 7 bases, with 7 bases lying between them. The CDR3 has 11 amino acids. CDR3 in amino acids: CASTTNSPLHF. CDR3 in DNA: TGTGCCAGTACCACCAATTCACCCCTCCACTTT.

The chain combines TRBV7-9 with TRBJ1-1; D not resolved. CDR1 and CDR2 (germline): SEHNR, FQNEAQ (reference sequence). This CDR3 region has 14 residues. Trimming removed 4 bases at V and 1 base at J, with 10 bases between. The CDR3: CASSSPPQNTEAFF. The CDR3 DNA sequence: TGTGCCAGCAGCTCCCCCCCACAGAACACTGAAGCTTTCTTT.

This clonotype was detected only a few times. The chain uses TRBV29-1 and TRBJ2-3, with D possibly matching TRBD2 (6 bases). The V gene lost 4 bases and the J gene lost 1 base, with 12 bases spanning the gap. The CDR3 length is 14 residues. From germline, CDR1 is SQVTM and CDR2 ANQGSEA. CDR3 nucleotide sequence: TGCAGCGTTGCCGTACTAGCTGGCACAGATACGCAGTATTTT. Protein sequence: CSVAVLAGTDTQYF.

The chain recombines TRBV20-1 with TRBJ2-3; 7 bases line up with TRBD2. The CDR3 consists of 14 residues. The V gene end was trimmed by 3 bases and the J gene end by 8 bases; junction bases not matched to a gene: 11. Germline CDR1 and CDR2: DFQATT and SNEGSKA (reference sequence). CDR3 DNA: TGCAGTGCTAGCATCTGGGAGGGGAGTGGTACGCAGTATTTT. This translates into CSASIWEGSGTQYF.

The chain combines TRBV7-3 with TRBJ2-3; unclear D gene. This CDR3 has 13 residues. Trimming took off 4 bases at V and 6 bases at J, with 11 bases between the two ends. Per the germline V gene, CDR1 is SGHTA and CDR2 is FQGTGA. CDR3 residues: CASSCLTCDTQYF. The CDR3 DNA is TGTGCCAGCAGCTGCCTAACTTGTGATACGCAGTATTTT.